One sample yielded the 14 T cell receptor beta chains listed below, sequenced in a study of CD8+CD57+ T cells in acquired aplastic anemia. The use of genomic DNA as template underpinned the TCR beta VDJ and CDR3 profiling. TCRdb reprocessed the reads with MiXCR, giving one entry per CDR3 protein. This sample yields 200,000 to 250,000 distinct CDR3 sequences, of which roughly 33% are seen a single time; 1.1% belongs to the top ten. Source material: sorted CD4+, CD8+, or CD8+CD57+ T cells (not recorded which) from PBMCs. Source of these receptors: a human donor in good health, serving as a control.

A remark on this clonotype: A much larger clone differs from this one at a single base, so this may be a read error. Because the CDR3 is missing its conserved closing phenylalanine or tryptophan, this is likely a read error. CDR3 region: CASSDLGDAAFS. CDR3 in DNA: TGTGCCAGCAGTGATCTCGGGGACGCAGCTTTCTCT. The chain carries TRBV10-2 and TRBJ1-1, with D tentatively TRBD1 (5 bases). Germline V gives CDR1 WSHSY, CDR2 SAAADI. This CDR3 has 12 residues.

Concerning this clonotype itself: A single base separates this from a much larger clone, so it may be a read error. The CDR3: CASSEYWAGWVVSTDTQYF. The DNA of the CDR3 is TGTGCCAGCAGTGAATATTGGGCGGGATGGGTAGTCAGCACAGATACGCAGTATTTT. The chain uses TRBV25-1 and TRBJ2-3, with D maybe TRBD2 (6 bases). CDR3 length: 19 amino acids. Trimming cost V 0 bases and J 0 bases, with 19 bases left between them. Germline V gene data show CDR1 as MGHDK and CDR2 as SYGVNS.

A note on this clonotype: A much larger clone lies one base from this, so it may be a read error. In this CDR3 the conserved last residue, phenylalanine or tryptophan, is missing, so a read error is likely. CDR3 DNA sequence: TGTGCCCCCCCCTGGAGCAATCAGCCCCAGCATTCT. The encoded protein is CAPPWSNQPQHS. The chain links TRBV24-1 to TRBJ1-5; unclear D gene. CDR1 KGHDR and CDR2 SFDVKD come from the germline V gene. The CDR3 loop spans 12 amino acids. The ends were cut back, 12 bases at V and 1 base at J, with 9 bases in the middle.

The sample holds one count of this clonotype. In this CDR3 the conserved last residue, phenylalanine or tryptophan, is missing, so a read error is likely. The limits of the CDR3 on the DNA are not certain, so only TCRdb's listed CDR3 is given. J is TRBJ2-7 and V is TRBV20-1; the D call TRBD1 from the table was never checked on the DNA. The CDR3 adds up to 10 amino acids, both ends counted. Germline V gene data show CDR1 as DFQATT and CDR2 as SNEGSKA (reference sequence). Here the CDR3 reads CSAQGGLPRT.

The sample holds many counts of this clonotype. This rearrangement joins TRBV14 to TRBJ1-6; no definite D call. Per the germline V gene, CDR1 is SGHDN and CDR2 is FVKESK. Trimming left V 1 base short and J 7 bases short, with 8 bases between. There are 14 residues in the CDR3. Here the CDR3 reads CASSQGWENSPLHF. In DNA form, the CDR3 reads TGTGCCAGCAGCCAAGGATGGGAAAATTCACCCCTCCACTTT. The whole variable domain, filled in from reference TRBV14 and TRBJ1-6, reads EAGVTQFPSHSVIEKGQTVTLRCDPISGHDNLYWYRRVMGKEIKFLLHFVKESKQDESGMPNNRFLAERTGGTYSTLKVQPAELEDSGVYFCASSQGWENSPLHFGNGTRLTVT.

This clonotype was counted ten times or more. The CDR3 nucleotides are TGTGCCAGCAGCTGGACAGGGGGCGGAGAGACCCAGTACTTC. This codes for CASSWTGGGETQYF. The gene calls are TRBV7-6 and TRBJ2-5; 11 bases map to TRBD1. CDR1 and CDR2 from the germline V gene are SGHVS and FNYEAQ. Unmatched junction bases numbered 2, after V lost 4 bases and J lost 4 bases. This CDR3 is built from 14 residues.

This clonotype was found many times. The V gene is TRBV19, the J gene TRBJ1-2; D is uncertain. Trimming took 6 bases from V and 1 from J, leaving 15 bases between them. The germline gives CDR1 LNHDA, CDR2 SQIVND (reference sequence). There are 15 residues in the CDR3. CDR3 loop: CASRPNPVGNYGYTF. The CDR3 nucleotides are TGTGCCAGTAGACCAAACCCCGTGGGTAACTATGGCTACACCTTC. Using reference TRBV19 and TRBJ1-2 for the parts outside the CDR3, the full variable domain is DGGITQSPKYLFRKEGQNVTLSCEQNLNHDAMYWYRQDPGQGLRLIYYSQIVNDFQKGDIAEGYSVSREKKESFPLTVTSAQKNPTAFYLCASRPNPVGNYGYTFGSGTRLTVV.

V and J are TRBV5-1 and TRBJ2-1; 10 nucleotides align to TRBD1. Germline lookup yields CDR1 SGHRS and CDR2 YFSETQ. V dropped 1 base and J dropped 2; count of bases not matched to a gene: 6. This CDR3 spans 17 amino acids. The CDR3 reads CASSLWTGTGAYNEQFF. The CDR3 nucleotides read TGCGCCAGCAGCTTGTGGACAGGGACAGGGGCCTACAATGAGCAGTTCTTC.

This clonotype has ten or more counts. The rearrangement links TRBV6-1 to TRBJ1-2; 7 bases are a match to TRBD1. The germline V gene encodes CDR1 MNHNS and CDR2 SASEGT. CDR3 size: 17 residues. With 4 bases clipped from V and 3 bases from J, the junction kept 14 bases outside the gene matches. The CDR3 reads CASSAVRGGGADYGYTF. CDR3 DNA sequence: TGTGCCAGCAGTGCTGTCCGGGGAGGGGGCGCCGACTATGGCTACACCTTC.

This rearrangement joins TRBV20-1 to TRBJ2-3; D uncertain. CDR1 and CDR2 from the germline V gene are DFQATT and SNEGSKA (reference sequence). The V end lost 6 bases, the J end lost 1 base, and 14 bases lay between the germline ends. The CDR3 is made up of 14 amino acids. The CDR3 reads CSAEGQQRTDTQYF. DNA for the CDR3: TGCAGTGCCGAAGGGCAGCAGCGCACAGATACGCAGTATTTT.

This rearrangement joins TRBV11-2 to TRBJ2-1, with D possibly matching TRBD2 (7 bases). CDR3 length: 17 residues. Germline CDR1 reads SGHAT; CDR2 reads FQNNGV. V was trimmed by 3 bases and J by 6 bases, leaving 21 bases between them. The chain's CDR3 is CASSFGGGPARANEQFF. The DNA for the CDR3 is TGTGCCAGCAGCTTTGGGGGGGGGCCAGCGAGGGCCAATGAGCAGTTCTTC.

This clonotype was picked up many times. The rearrangement uses TRBV5-6 and TRBJ1-5, with 7 nucleotides matching TRBD1. Trimming at V came to 1 base and at J to 7 bases, leaving 5 bases not matched to a gene. Germline V CDR1 and CDR2: SGHDT, YYEEEE. There are 14 residues in the CDR3. The CDR3 DNA is TGTGCCAGCAGCTTGAAAGGGGGCGGGCAGCCCCAGCATTTT. Its protein is CASSLKGGGQPQHF.

A few counts support this clonotype. The V and J genes are TRBV6-5 and TRBJ1-5, with D possibly TRBD1 on 6 matching bases. Trimming left V 4 bases short and J 3 bases short, with 13 bases between. This CDR3 has 15 amino acids. Germline V gene data show CDR1 as MNHEY and CDR2 as SVGAGI. CDR3 protein: CASSSITGANQPQHF. CDR3 bases: TGTGCCAGCAGTTCAATAACGGGGGCCAATCAGCCCCAGCATTTT.

The sample holds many counts of this clonotype. The chain combines TRBV19 with TRBJ1-5, with D unresolved. Per germline, CDR1 LNHDA and CDR2 SQIVND (reference sequence). This CDR3 has 14 amino acids. Deletions cut 10 bases from V and 2 bases from J, with 15 bases between. Here the CDR3 DNA reads TGTGCCACCTGCGGGCGGCGGGGCAATCAGCCCCAGCATTTT. Translating gives CATCGRRGNQPQHF.